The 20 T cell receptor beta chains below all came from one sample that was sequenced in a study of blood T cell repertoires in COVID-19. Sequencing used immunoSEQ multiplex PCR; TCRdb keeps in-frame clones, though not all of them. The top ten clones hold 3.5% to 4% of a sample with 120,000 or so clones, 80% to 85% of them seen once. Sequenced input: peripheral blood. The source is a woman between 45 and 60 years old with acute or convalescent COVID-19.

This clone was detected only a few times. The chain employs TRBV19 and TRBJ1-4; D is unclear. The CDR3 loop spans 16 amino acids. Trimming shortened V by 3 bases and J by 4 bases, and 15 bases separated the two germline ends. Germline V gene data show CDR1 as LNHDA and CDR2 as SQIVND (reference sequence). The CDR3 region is CASSILIGLGNEKLFF. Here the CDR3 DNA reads TGTGCCAGTAGTATTCTGATAGGACTTGGTAATGAAAAACTGTTTTTT.

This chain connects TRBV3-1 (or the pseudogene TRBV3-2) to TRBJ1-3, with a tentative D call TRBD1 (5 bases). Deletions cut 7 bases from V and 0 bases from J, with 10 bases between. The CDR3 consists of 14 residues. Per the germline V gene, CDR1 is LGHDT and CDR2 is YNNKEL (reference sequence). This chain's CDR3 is CASTGLNSGNTIYF. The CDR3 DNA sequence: TGTGCCAGCACGGGACTCAACTCTGGAAACACCATATATTTT.

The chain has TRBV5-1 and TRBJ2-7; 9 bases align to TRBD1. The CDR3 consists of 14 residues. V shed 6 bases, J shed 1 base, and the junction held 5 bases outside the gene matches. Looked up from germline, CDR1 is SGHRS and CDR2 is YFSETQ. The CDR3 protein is CASTHGTGSYEQYF. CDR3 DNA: TGCGCCAGCACGCACGGGACAGGGTCCTACGAGCAGTACTTC.

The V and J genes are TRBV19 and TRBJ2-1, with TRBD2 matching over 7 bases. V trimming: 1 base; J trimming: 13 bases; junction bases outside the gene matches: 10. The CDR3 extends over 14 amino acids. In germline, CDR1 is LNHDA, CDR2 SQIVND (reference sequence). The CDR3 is CASSIGKGSGKQFF. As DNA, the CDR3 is TGTGCCAGTAGTATAGGGAAGGGGAGCGGGAAACAGTTCTTC.

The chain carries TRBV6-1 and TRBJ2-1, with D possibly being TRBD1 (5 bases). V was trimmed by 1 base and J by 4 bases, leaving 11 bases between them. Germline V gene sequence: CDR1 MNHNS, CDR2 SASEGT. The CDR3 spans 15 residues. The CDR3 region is CASSEGKGVYNEQFF. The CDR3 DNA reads TGTGCCAGCAGTGAAGGTAAAGGGGTTTACAATGAGCAGTTCTTC.

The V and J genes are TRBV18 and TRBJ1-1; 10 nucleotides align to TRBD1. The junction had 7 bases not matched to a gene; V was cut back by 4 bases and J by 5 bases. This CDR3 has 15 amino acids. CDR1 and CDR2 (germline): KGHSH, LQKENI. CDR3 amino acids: CASSLAGTGVTEAFF. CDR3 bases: TGTGCCAGCTCACTGGCCGGGACAGGGGTGACTGAAGCTTTCTTT. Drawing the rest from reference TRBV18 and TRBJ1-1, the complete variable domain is NAGVMQNPRHLVRRRGQEARLRCSPMKGHSHVYWYRQLPEEGLKFMVYLQKENIIDESGMPKERFSAEFPKEGPSILRIQQVVRGDSAAYFCASSLAGTGVTEAFFGQGTRLTVV.

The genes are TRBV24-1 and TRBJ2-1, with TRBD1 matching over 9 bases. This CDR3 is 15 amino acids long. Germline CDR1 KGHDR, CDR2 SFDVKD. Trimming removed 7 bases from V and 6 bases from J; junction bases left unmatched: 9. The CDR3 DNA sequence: TGTGCCACCAGCCAGGGACAGGGACGGGCCAATGAGCAGTTCTTC. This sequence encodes CATSQGQGRANEQFF.

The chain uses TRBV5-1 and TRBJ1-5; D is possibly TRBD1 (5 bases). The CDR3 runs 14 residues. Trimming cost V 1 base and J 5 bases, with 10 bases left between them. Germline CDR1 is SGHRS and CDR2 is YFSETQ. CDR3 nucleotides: TGCGCCAGCAGCTTGTCAGGGAATGATCAGCCCCAGCATTTT. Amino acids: CASSLSGNDQPQHF.

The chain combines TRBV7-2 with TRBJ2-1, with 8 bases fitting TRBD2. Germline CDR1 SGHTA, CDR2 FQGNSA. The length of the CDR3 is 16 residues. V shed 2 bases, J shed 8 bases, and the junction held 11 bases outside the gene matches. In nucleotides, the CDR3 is TGTGCCAGCAGCTTACGTGGCCCAGCGGGAGCTGATGAGCAGTTCTTC. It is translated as CASSLRGPAGADEQFF.

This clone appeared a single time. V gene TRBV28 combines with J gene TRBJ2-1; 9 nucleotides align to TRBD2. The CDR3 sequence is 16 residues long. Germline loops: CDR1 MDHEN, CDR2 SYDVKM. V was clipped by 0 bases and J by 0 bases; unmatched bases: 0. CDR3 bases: TGTGCCAGCAGTTTATGGACTAGCGGCTCCTACAATGAGCAGTTCTTC. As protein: CASSLWTSGSYNEQFF.

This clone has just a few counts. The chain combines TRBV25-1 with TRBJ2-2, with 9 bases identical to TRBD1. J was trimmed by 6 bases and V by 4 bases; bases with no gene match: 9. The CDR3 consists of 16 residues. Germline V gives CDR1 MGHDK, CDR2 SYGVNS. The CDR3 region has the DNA TGTGCCAGCAGTGGATCCGGGACAGGGTCGGCCGGGGAGCTGTTTTTT. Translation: CASSGSGTGSAGELFF.

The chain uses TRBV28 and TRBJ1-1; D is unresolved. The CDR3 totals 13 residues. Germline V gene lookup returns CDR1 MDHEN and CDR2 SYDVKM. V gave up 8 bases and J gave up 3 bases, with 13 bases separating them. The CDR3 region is CASPTADYTEAFF. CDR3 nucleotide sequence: TGTGCCAGCCCCACAGCGGATTACACTGAAGCTTTCTTT.

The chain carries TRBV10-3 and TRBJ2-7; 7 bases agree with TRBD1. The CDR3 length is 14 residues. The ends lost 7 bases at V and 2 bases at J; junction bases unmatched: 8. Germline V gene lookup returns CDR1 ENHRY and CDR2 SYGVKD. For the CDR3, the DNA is TGTGCCATCACCTCCCCGGGACAGACCTACGAGCAGTACTTC. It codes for CAITSPGQTYEQYF.

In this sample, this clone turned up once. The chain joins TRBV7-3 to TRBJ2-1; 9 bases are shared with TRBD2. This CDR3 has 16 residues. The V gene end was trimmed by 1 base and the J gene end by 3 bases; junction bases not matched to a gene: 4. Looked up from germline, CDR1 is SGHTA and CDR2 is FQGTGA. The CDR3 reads CASSLNSGGNYNEQFF. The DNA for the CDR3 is TGTGCCAGCAGCTTAAATAGCGGGGGTAACTACAATGAGCAGTTCTTC.

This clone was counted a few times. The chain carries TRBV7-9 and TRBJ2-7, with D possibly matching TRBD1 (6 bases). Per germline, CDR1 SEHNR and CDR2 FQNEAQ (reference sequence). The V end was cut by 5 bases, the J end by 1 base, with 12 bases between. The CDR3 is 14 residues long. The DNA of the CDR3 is TGTGCCAGCAGCGCACCCGGGACATCCTACGAGCAGTACTTC. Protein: CASSAPGTSYEQYF. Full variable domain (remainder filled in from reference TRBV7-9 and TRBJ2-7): DTGVSQNPRHKITKRGQNVTFRCDPISEHNRLYWYRQTLGQGPEFLTYFQNEAQLEKSRLLSDRFSAERPKGSFSTLEIQRTEQGDSAMYLCASSAPGTSYEQYFGPGTRLTVT.

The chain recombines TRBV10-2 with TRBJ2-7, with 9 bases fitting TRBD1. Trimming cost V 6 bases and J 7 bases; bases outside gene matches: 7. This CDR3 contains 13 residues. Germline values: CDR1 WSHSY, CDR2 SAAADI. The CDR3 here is CASRDRGLREQYF. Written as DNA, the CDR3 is TGCGCCAGCAGGGACAGGGGTTTACGAGAGCAGTACTTC.

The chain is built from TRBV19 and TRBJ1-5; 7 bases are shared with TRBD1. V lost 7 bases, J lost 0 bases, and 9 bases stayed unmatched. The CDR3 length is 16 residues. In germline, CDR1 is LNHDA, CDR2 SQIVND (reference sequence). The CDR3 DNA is TGTGCCAGTAAAATGGGGGACAGTTATAGCAATCAGCCCCAGCATTTT. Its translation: CASKMGDSYSNQPQHF.

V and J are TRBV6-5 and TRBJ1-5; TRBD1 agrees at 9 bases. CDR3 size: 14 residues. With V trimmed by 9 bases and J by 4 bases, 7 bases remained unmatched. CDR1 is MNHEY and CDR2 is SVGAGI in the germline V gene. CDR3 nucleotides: TGTGCCAGTTTTGGGACAGGGAGAAATCAGCCCCAGCATTTT. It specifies CASFGTGRNQPQHF.

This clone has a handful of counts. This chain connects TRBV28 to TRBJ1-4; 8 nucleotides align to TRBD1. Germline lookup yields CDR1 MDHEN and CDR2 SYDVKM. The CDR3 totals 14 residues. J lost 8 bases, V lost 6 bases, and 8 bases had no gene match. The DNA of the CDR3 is TGTGCCAGCAGCCTCCAGGGGGCGCGCGAAAAACTGTTTTTT. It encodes CASSLQGAREKLFF.

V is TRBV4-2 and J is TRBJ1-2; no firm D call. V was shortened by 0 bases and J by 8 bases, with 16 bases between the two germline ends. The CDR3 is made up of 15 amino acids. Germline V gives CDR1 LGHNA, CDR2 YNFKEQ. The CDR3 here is CASSQDLRGIRGYTF. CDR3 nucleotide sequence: TGTGCCAGCAGCCAAGATCTAAGAGGGATTAGGGGCTACACCTTC.